This T cell receptor beta chain was sequenced in a study of blood T cell repertoires in COVID-19. As for the study in general: Acute-phase and convalescent COVID-19 samples originated in the United States, Italy and Spain. PBMCs, B-cell-depleted T cells, or T cells were the source of the cDNA or gDNA that made up the material.

CDR3 size: 15 residues. V gave up 0 bases and J gave up 9 bases; unmatched junction bases: 3. Germline V gene data show CDR1 as SGDLS and CDR2 as YYNGEE. Original handling: Counts of nucleated cells, estimated from reference gene primer amplification, were obtained. Produced via immunoSEQ multiplex PCR; TCRdb's table is partial and in-frame only. The DNA was the basis for D and trimming; V, J and clone size are from that table. This sample has about 14,000 clones, with around 77% found just once. The V and J genes are TRBV9 and TRBJ1-6, with TRBD1 matching over 10 bases. The source of this sequence is a human donor in a cohort sampled during active COVID-19. The material sequenced was peripheral blood. The CDR3 reads CASSVEGQGSSPLHF. CDR3 coding DNA: TGTGCCAGCAGCGTAGAGGGACAGGGGAGTTCACCCCTCCACTTT. Using reference TRBV9 and TRBJ1-6 for the parts outside the CDR3, the full variable domain is DSGVTQTPKHLITATGQRVTLRCSPRSGDLSVYWYQQSLDQGLQFLIQYYNGEERAKGNILERFSAQQFPDLHSELNLSSLELGDSALYFCASSVEGQGSSPLHFGNGTRLTVT.